This T cell receptor beta chain stems from a study of OX40 agonist ivuxolimab in advanced cancers. For the study in its entirety: Ivuxolimab, which targeted the costimulatory receptor OX40 (CD134), was an agonistic, fully human IgG2 monoclonal antibody. Intravenous ivuxolimab was administered to patients every 2 weeks at six dose levels: 0.01, 0.1, 0.3, 1.5, 3 and 10 mg/kg. Patients were allowed to have had prior anti-PD-1, anti-PD-L1 or anti-CTLA-4 therapy, and around 41% of the dose-escalation patients had previously received checkpoint inhibitors. Partial responses occurred in three dose-escalation patients: two with cutaneous melanoma and one with hepatocellular carcinoma. In the dose-escalation cohort, roughly four fifths of patients were male, and the mean age was about 55 years, with a range of about 20 to 90. The paper covers the monotherapy dose-escalation part of the phase I ivuxolimab trial, which included N of about 50 patients. Of the roughly 50 dose-escalation patients, hepatocellular carcinoma was present in about 20, melanoma in around 15, renal cell carcinoma in 9 and head and neck cancer in 9. The purpose of peripheral TCRbeta sequencing was to test whether ivuxolimab changed TCR sequence diversity and led to clonal T-cell expansion. What the research found in general, with its limitations: On average, CD8+ T cells showed more expanded clones than CD4+ T cells after ivuxolimab. Which antigens the clonally expanded peripheral T cells were specific for was not determined. Partial responders in the 0.1-3.0 mg/kg groups had among the lowest normalized peripheral clonal expansion, especially among CD8+ T cells. At doses from 0.1 to 3.0 mg/kg, clonal expansion was seen in both CD4+ and CD8+ blood T cells between baseline and week 6. Low levels of normalized T-cell clonal expansion were also seen in some patients who did not respond.

There are 13 amino acids in the CDR3, from cysteine to phenylalanine inclusive. Of the read, only the CDR3 DNA is kept; its 39 bases are in frame from base 1. At the junction V is shortened by 1 base and J by 10 bases, with 11 bases in between. CDR1 and CDR2 are read off the germline V gene as MNHEY and SVGAGI. Patients with autoimmune disease history or receiving systemic immunosuppression were excluded from the trial. Peripheral blood for TCR sequencing was drawn from every dose cohort at baseline, at cycle 4 day 1 and at cycle 7 day 1. Samples came from an open-label, multicenter, first-in-human phase I dose-escalation trial of ivuxolimab. The trial enrolled adults with locally advanced or metastatic head and neck squamous cell, hepatocellular, melanoma or renal cell carcinoma. Before TCR sequencing, CD4+ and CD8+ T cells were separately sorted from peripheral blood. Concerning this clone itself: Its antigen is still unknown. The sample holds no much larger clone one base away, and base qualities are not on file.

Genomic DNA was extracted from sorted cells for sequencing of the TCRbeta CDR3 region. TCRbeta CDR3 regions were sequenced using the immunoSEQ Assay. The immuneACCESS repertoire file appears here via TCRdb, limited to in-frame rearrangements. These files lack a portion of the clones; in checked studies, under half of the deficit traces to unresolved V genes, and the cause of the others is not known. The sample table records around 46,000 clones; around 90% of these occur just once. The ten largest clones take up about 10% of the sample. The chain joins TRBV6-5 to TRBJ2-1; the D gene assignment is ambiguous. The receptor was derived from an adult with an advanced solid tumor such as melanoma, head and neck, liver or kidney cancer. The sample was CD4+ or CD8+ T cells sorted from blood, taken in a trial of the OX40 agonist ivuxolimab. This receptor carries the CDR3 CASSYYMLGEQFF. The nucleotides read TGTGCCAGCAGTTACTACATGCTGGGGGAGCAGTTCTTC.